The present entry profiles one T cell receptor beta chain with its context. Germline V gene lookup returns CDR1 SGHVS and CDR2 FNYEAQ. CDR3 length: 14 amino acids. The germline V and J ends were trimmed by 1 base and 2 bases, with 8 bases remaining between them. The sample originates from a study of CD8 T cells in Susac syndrome. Random hexamers were used to reverse transcribe about 0.45 to 1 ug of RNA. The CDR3 of TCR beta was amplified by immunoSEQ multiplex PCR across 54 Vbeta and 13 Jbeta. Each CDR3 protein is one row after TCRdb ran MiXCR on the immunoSEQ multiplex PCR reads. The table lists more than 110,000 distinct CDR3 sequences, roughly 94% of them singletons, with 0.27% in the top ten.

The chain carries TRBV7-6 and TRBJ1-2, with D perhaps matching TRBD1 (5 bases). This TCR was sampled from a human donor in good health. Sequencing input: CD8+ T cells from PBMCs. In DNA, the CDR3 is TGTGCCAGCAGCTTAGGGGGCAGAAACTATGGCTACACCTTC. It translates to CASSLGGRNYGYTF.